The 12 T cell receptor beta chains listed next were all sequenced from one sample in a study of follicular helper T cells after annual influenza vaccination (TCRdb year 2017). Libraries were prepared through the immunoSEQ multiplex PCR assay. TCRdb limited this immuneACCESS table to in-frame rearrangements with V and J called. A share of clones is missing; checked studies link under half to unresolved V genes, and the rest is unexplained. The sample table records 6,000 to 7,500 clones; 80% to 85% of these occur just once. The ten largest account for roughly 0.58% of the sample. The time point label, as the study defines it: 2015-2016 season, 7 days after influenza vaccination. The sequencing here drew on CXCR5- memory CD4+ T cells sorted from blood, taken 7 days after influenza vaccination. Explained via the paper, the cell subset or site label denotes: CXCR5- memory CD4 T cells. The receptor source for this set is an adult who received the influenza vaccine.

This clone showed up just a few times. V is TRBV6-1 and J is TRBJ2-5; D is possibly TRBD2 (6 bases). The CDR3 has 15 amino acids. The V gene lost 4 bases and the J gene lost 0 bases, with 12 bases spanning the gap. Germline V gene sequence: CDR1 MNHNS, CDR2 SASEGT. As DNA, the CDR3 is TGTGCCAGCAGTGTCACTAGCTCGTACCAAGAGACCCAGTACTTC. Its translation: CASSVTSSYQETQYF.

The chain joins TRBV5-1 to TRBJ1-1; weak D call: TRBD1 (5 bases). The CDR3 totals 14 residues. The germline gives CDR1 SGHRS, CDR2 YFSETQ. V was shortened by 2 bases and J by 5 bases, with 13 bases between the two germline ends. CDR3 nucleotide sequence: TGCGCCAGCAGCTTTATTCCAGGGTCAACTGAAGCTTTCTTT. Translating gives CASSFIPGSTEAFF.

The rearrangement uses TRBV9 and TRBJ2-5; TRBD1 or TRBD2 may be the D gene (6 bases each). This CDR3 has 15 residues. Germline V lookup: CDR1 SGDLS, CDR2 YYNGEE. The ends were cut back, 0 bases at V and 5 bases at J, with 14 bases in the middle. CDR3 sequence reads: CASSVVGGLGETQYF. CDR3 nucleotide sequence: TGTGCCAGCAGCGTAGTGGGGGGCCTAGGCGAGACCCAGTACTTC.

CDR3 region: CASSSGLWDEQFF. The CDR3, as DNA: TGCGCCAGCAGCTCTGGTCTCTGGGATGAGCAGTTCTTC. J is TRBJ2-1 and V is TRBV5-1; no clear D. V lost 3 bases and J 8 bases, leaving 12 bases between the germline ends. Germline values: CDR1 SGHRS, CDR2 YFSETQ. The CDR3 totals 13 residues. The entire variable domain, with the rest obtained from reference TRBV5-1 and TRBJ2-1, is as follows: KAGVTQTPRYLIKTRGQQVTLSCSPISGHRSVSWYQQTPGQGLQFLFEYFSETQRNKGNFPGRFSGRQFSNSRSEMNVSTLELGDSALYLCASSSGLWDEQFFGPGTRLTVL.

The gene calls are TRBV6-5 and TRBJ2-3; the D is unclear. CDR3 length: 14 residues. With 6 bases removed from V and 2 bases from J, the gap between germline ends came to 12 bases. CDR1 is MNHEY, CDR2 SVGAGI, per germline. The CDR3 DNA sequence: TGTGCCAGCAGGGACCCGTCCTTCACAGATACGCAGTATTTT. Residues: CASRDPSFTDTQYF.

This clone was recorded only once. The V gene is TRBV7-2, the J gene TRBJ2-7; D is uncertain. Trimming took 4 bases from V and 2 from J, leaving 9 bases between them. The CDR3 has 13 amino acids. Per germline, CDR1 SGHTA and CDR2 FQGNSA. The CDR3 loop reads CASSSRSTYEQYF. The CDR3 DNA follows: TGTGCCAGCAGCTCCCGTAGCACCTACGAGCAGTACTTC.

The V and J genes are TRBV27 and TRBJ1-6; tentative D call: TRBD1 (5 bases). The germline CDR1 and CDR2 sequences are MNHEY and SMNVEV (reference sequence). The ends were cut back, 1 base at V and 13 bases at J, with 8 bases in the middle. There are 12 residues in the CDR3. The CDR3: CASSLLNRPLHF. The CDR3 nucleotides are TGTGCCAGCAGTTTATTAAACAGGCCCCTCCACTTT.

This chain uses TRBV6-1 with TRBJ1-5, with D perhaps matching TRBD1 (5 bases). CDR1 is MNHNS and CDR2 is SASEGT in the germline V gene. Trimming took 1 base from V and 11 from J, leaving 15 bases between them. The CDR3 is made up of 14 amino acids. CDR3 DNA sequence: TGTGCCAGCAGTGAAGACCAGGGACGGGTGGCCCAGCATTTT. It yields the protein CASSEDQGRVAQHF.

The CDR3 here is CASSPGAPGRSHNEQFF. CDR3 DNA sequence: TGTGCCAGCTCACCAGGGGCACCGGGACGGAGTCACAATGAGCAGTTCTTC. This chain links TRBV18 with TRBJ2-1; D may match TRBD1 or TRBD2 (5 bases each). This CDR3 region has 17 residues. V was pared by 2 bases and J by 5 bases, with 19 bases between. Germline V gives CDR1 KGHSH, CDR2 LQKENI.

This clone was seen more than once but under ten times. The chain is built from TRBV7-2 and TRBJ2-7, with D perhaps matching TRBD2 (6 bases). The CDR3 extends over 13 amino acids. Germline-derived CDR1 and CDR2 are SGHTA and FQGNSA. Trimming shortened V by 3 bases and J by 6 bases, and 12 bases separated the two germline ends. This CDR3 is CASSFGGGLEQYF. As DNA, the CDR3 is TGTGCCAGCAGCTTCGGGGGAGGTCTCGAGCAGTACTTC.

The V gene is TRBV5-1, the J gene TRBJ2-3; 7 bases map to TRBD2. The CDR3 is 15 amino acids. Germline CDR1 is SGHRS and CDR2 is YFSETQ. J gave up 4 bases and V 0 bases, and 5 bases lay outside the gene matches. CDR3 region: CASSLEGRESDTQYF. CDR3 DNA: TGCGCCAGCAGCTTGGAGGGGCGGGAGTCAGATACGCAGTATTTT. The full variable domain, completed using reference TRBV5-1 and TRBJ2-3, is KAGVTQTPRYLIKTRGQQVTLSCSPISGHRSVSWYQQTPGQGLQFLFEYFSETQRNKGNFPGRFSGRQFSNSRSEMNVSTLELGDSALYLCASSLEGRESDTQYFGPGTRLTVL.

This rearrangement joins TRBV5-1 to TRBJ2-3, with 8 bases that match TRBD2. Trimming removed 0 bases from V and 4 bases from J; junction bases left unmatched: 7. CDR1 and CDR2 (germline): SGHRS, YFSETQ. This CDR3 contains 16 residues. This CDR3 reads CASSLAGGRIPDTQYF. In DNA form, the CDR3 reads TGCGCCAGCAGCTTGGCCGGCGGGAGGATCCCAGATACGCAGTATTTT.